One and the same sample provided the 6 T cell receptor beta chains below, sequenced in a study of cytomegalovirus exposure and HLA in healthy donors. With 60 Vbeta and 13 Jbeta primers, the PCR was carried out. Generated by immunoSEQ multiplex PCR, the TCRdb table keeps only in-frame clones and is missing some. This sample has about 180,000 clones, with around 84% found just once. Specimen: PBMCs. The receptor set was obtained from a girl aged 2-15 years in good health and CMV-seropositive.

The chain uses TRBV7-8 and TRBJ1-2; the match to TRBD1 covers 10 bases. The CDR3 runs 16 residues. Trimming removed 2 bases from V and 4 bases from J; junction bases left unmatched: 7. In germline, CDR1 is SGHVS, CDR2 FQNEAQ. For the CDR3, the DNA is TGTGCCAGCAGCTTATCCCGGGACAGGGGAATCTATGGCTACACCTTC. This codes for CASSLSRDRGIYGYTF.

The CDR3 protein is CASSQSQTGAGYGYTF. The CDR3 bases are TGTGCCAGCAGTCAATCCCAAACAGGGGCCGGATATGGCTACACCTTC. V gene TRBV27 combines with J gene TRBJ1-2, with 7 nucleotides matching TRBD1. Germline CDR1 is MNHEY and CDR2 is SMNVEV (reference sequence). The CDR3 extends over 16 amino acids. J lost 5 bases, V lost 5 bases, and 14 bases had no gene match.

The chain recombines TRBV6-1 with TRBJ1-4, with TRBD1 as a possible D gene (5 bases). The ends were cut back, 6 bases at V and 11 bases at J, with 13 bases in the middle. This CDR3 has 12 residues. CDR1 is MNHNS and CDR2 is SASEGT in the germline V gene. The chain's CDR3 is CASRLGGVKLFF. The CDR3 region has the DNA TGTGCCAGCAGACTCGGGGGGGTGAAACTGTTTTTT.

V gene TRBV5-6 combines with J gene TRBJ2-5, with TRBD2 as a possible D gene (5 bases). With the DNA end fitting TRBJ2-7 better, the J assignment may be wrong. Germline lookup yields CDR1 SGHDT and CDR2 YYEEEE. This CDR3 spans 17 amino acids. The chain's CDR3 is CASSLGLGAFANYEQYF. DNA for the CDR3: TGTGCCAGCAGCTTGGGGCTGGGAGCGTTTGCGAACTACGAGCAGTACTTC.

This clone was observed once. DNA for the CDR3: TGTGCCAGCAGTGGAAGCGTCTCCGGCAATCAGCCCCAGCATTTT. The encoded protein is CASSGSVSGNQPQHF. The chain links TRBV2 to TRBJ1-5; no firm D call. The V end lost 4 bases, the J end lost 2 bases, and 12 bases lay between the germline ends. This CDR3 region has 15 residues. The V gene's germline CDR1 is SNHLY and CDR2 FYNNEI. Based on the CDR3 plus reference TRBV2 and TRBJ1-5, the full variable domain is EPEVTQTPSHQVTQMGQEVILRCVPISNHLYFYWYRQILGQKVEFLVSFYNNEISEKSEIFDDQFSVERPDGSNFTLKIRSTKLEDSAMYFCASSGSVSGNQPQHFGDGTRLSIL.

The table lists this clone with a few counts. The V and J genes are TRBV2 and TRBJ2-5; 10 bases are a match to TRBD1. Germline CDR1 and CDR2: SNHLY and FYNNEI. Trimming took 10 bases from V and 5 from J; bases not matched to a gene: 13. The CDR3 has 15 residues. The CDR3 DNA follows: TGTGCCACCTTCTACCGACAGGGGGCGAGGGAGACCCAGTACTTC. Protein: CATFYRQGARETQYF.